These T cell receptor beta chains were read from a single sample in a study of PD-1 blockade in classical Hodgkin lymphoma. Only in-frame clones appear in the TCRdb table, and some are missing; sequencing was by immunoSEQ multiplex PCR. The data contain about 39,000 clones, 77% of them singletons. Sequenced material: peripheral blood mononuclear cells (PBMCs), taken before the fourth cycle of nivolumab. The receptor set was obtained from a human donor with classical Hodgkin lymphoma. The CDR3 runs from the conserved cysteine through the conserved F or W.

j_call | v_call | cdr3_aa
TRBJ2-2 | TRBV10-2 | CASGRTGGDTGELFF
TRBJ1-4 | TRBV7-2 | CASSLVVNGEKLFF
TRBJ2-5 | TRBV7-2 | CASSSLSGFQETQYF
TRBJ2-3 | TRBV13 | CASSLAAVSTDTQYF
TRBJ1-1 | TRBV7-9 | CASLERWNTEAFF
TRBJ1-6 | TRBV4-1 | CASSQEEEQRAGNSPLHF
TRBJ2-2 | TRBV29-1 | CRRDSDIGELFF
TRBJ2-2 | TRBV18 | CASSPRGELFF
TRBJ2-5 | TRBV2 | CASKVRVWYQETQYF
TRBJ1-1 | TRBV5-1 | CASSLTVNTEAFF
TRBJ2-5 | TRBV7-6 | CASSFGGSTQETQYF
TRBJ2-1 | TRBV19 | CASSIPHSGEQFF
TRBJ1-1 | TRBV4-1 | CASSKGDRRNTEAFF
TRBJ2-3 | TRBV7-9 | CASTPTGIGTDTQYF
TRBJ2-7 | TRBV15 | CATSRRRGSYEQYF
TRBJ2-1 | TRBV19 | CASSGSGLAGNEQFF
TRBJ2-7 | TRBV29-1 | CSVVISYEQYF
TRBJ2-5 | TRBV12-5 | CASGLAPGIPETQYF
TRBJ2-3 | TRBV11-2 | CATRLAGGADTQYF
TRBJ1-6 | TRBV4-1 | CASSQDPDRNDSPLHF
TRBJ2-1 | TRBV28 | CASSWGGLIHNEQFF